This T cell receptor beta chain was observed in a study of T cell responses to AZD1222 COVID-19 vaccine. Study information: Pooled samples include second doses given at about 4 or 12 weeks.

TCRdb keeps only in-frame clones here, not all; method: immunoSEQ multiplex PCR. Seen here are roughly 150,000 clones, 70% to 90% observed once, and the top ten hold about 4.4%. Turning to this clone: What it binds is unknown.

Findings and limits, study-wide: Clonal diversity was possibly underestimated, and white British individuals and females predominated among donors. Vaccination with two AZD1222 doses was followed by a rise in Spike-specific TCR breadth and depth. The span of vaccine-associated CD4 TCRs extended across spike, with dominance at 160-218 and 743-854.

V dropped 2 bases and J dropped 4 bases, with 12 bases sitting between them. CDR3 length: 15 amino acids. Germline V gene sequence: CDR1 LGHDT, CDR2 YNNKEL (reference sequence). This TCR came from an adult in good health. Here the sequenced sample was peripheral blood, taken on day 0 of AZD1222 vaccination. The chain uses TRBV3-1 (or the pseudogene TRBV3-2) and TRBJ2-1, with D possibly matching TRBD2 (6 bases). Here the CDR3 reads CASSQRASAYNEQFF. The CDR3 nucleotides read TGTGCCAGCAGCCAACGGGCTAGCGCTTACAATGAGCAGTTCTTC.